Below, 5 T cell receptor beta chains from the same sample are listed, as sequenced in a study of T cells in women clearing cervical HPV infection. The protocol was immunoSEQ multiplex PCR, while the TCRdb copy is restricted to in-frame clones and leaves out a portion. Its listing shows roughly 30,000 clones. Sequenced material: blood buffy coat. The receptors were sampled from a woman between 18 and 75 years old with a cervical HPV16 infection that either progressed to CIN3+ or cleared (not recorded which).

CDR3 residues: CSARAGGRHNGYTF. The sequenced part of the CDR3 DNA is TGCAGTGCTAGGGCAGGGGGGCGCCATAATGGC. The chain combines TRBV20-1 with TRBJ1-2; TRBD1 agrees at 7 bases. The read falls 3 residues short of the CDR3 end, and the missing part is taken from the germline J gene. Germline CDR1 reads DFQATT; CDR2 reads SNEGSKA (reference sequence). Losses at the gene ends were 3 bases for V and 6 bases for J; bases not matched to a gene: 10. The CDR3 has 14 residues.

CDR3 sequence: CSAIGLGFLDRGRVNTEAFF. CDR3 DNA (partial): TGCAGTGCTATCGGTCTTGGTTTCCTCGACAGGGGGCGAGTGAACACTGAA. This sequence joins TRBV20-1 and TRBJ1-1, with 10 bases that match TRBD1. The CDR3 end is not reached by the read, which stops 3 residues before it; the germline J gene fills it in. The CDR3 spans 20 residues. The trim removed 4 bases at V and 0 bases at J, leaving 20 bases unmatched. Germline CDR1 DFQATT, CDR2 SNEGSKA (reference sequence).

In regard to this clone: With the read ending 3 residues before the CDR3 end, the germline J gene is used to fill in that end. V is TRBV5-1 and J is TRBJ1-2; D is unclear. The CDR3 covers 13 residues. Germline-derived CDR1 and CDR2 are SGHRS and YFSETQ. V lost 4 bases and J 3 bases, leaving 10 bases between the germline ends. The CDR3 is CASSTTLDYGYTF. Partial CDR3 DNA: TGCGCCAGCAGCACGACACTGGACTATGGC.

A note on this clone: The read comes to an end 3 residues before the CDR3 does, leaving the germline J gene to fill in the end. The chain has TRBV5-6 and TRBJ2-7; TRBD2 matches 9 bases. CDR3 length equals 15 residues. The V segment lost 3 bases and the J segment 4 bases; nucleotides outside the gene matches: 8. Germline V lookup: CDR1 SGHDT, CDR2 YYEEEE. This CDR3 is CASSSTGTSMYEQYF. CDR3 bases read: TGTGCCAGCAGCTCGACTGGGACTAGCATGTACGAG.

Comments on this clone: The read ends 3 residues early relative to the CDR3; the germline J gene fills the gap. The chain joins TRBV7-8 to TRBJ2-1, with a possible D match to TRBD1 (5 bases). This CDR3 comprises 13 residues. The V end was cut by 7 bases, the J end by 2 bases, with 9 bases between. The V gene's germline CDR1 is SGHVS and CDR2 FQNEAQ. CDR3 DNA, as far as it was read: TGTGCCAGCACAAGGGGCCCCTACAATGAG. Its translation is CASTRGPYNE. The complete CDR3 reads CASTRGPYNEQFF.